A selection of T cell receptor beta chains follows, all from one sample in a study of cytomegalovirus exposure and HLA in healthy donors. Data came from immunoSEQ multiplex PCR; TCRdb stores just in-frame clones and leaves some out. The sample has about 110,000 clones, 81% seen once. Sequencing used PBMCs. Receptor source: a man younger than 40 in good health and CMV-seronegative. Each CDR3 is given with its conserved first and last residue. Fields, in order: J gene, D gene, V gene, clone size, CDR3 protein, CDR3 DNA. D genes are given only for firm matches. Only part of the rows carry a size: once, few, many, or a class if the clone is expanded.

>TRBJ2-7|.|TRBV27|.
CASSLGSEQYF
TGTGCCAGCAGTTTAGGCAGCGAGCAGTACTTC
>TRBJ1-5|.|TRBV18|.
CASFWGGGCNQPQHF
TGTGCCAGCTTCTGGGGTGGGGGCTGCAATCAGCCCCAGCATTTT
>TRBJ2-7|TRBD1|TRBV10-3|.
CAISTPDRANEQYF
TGTGCCATCAGTACCCCGGACAGGGCGAACGAGCAGTACTTC
>TRBJ2-7|.|TRBV10-3|.
CAISEFALAAAPEQYF
TGTGCCATCAGTGAGTTCGCACTAGCTGCCGCCCCCGAGCAGTACTTC
>TRBJ1-1|.|TRBV27|.
CASSPENRNTEAFF
TGTGCCAGCAGTCCAGAGAACAGGAACACTGAAGCTTTCTTT
>TRBJ2-5|TRBD2|TRBV30|.
CAWIGMSSGGEEETQYF
TGTGCCTGGATTGGTATGTCTAGCGGGGGAGAAGAAGAGACCCAGTACTTC
>TRBJ2-5|TRBD2|TRBV19|.
CASRSGGAETQYF
TGTGCCAGTCGTAGCGGGGGGGCAGAGACCCAGTACTTC
>TRBJ2-2|.|TRBV5-1|.
CASSLADSRGTGELFF
TGCGCCAGCAGCTTGGCCGACTCCCGGGGCACCGGGGAGCTGTTTTTT
>TRBJ2-7|TRBD2|TRBV27|.
CASSSPGLAGYEQYF
TGTGCCAGCAGTTCTCCGGGACTAGCGGGCTACGAGCAGTACTTC
>TRBJ1-1|TRBD1|TRBV5-1|.
CASSFPGTENTEAFF
TGCGCCAGCAGCTTCCCCGGGACAGAGAACACTGAAGCTTTCTTT
>TRBJ1-2|.|TRBV6-5|.
CASSRDRSQGYGYTF
TGTGCCAGCAGCCGCGACAGGTCACAAGGCTATGGCTACACCTTC
>TRBJ1-5|.|TRBV15|.
CATSSWTAENQPQHF
TGTGCCACCAGCAGTTGGACAGCAGAGAATCAGCCCCAGCATTTT
>TRBJ2-3|TRBD1|TRBV27|.
CASRDRGKDTQYF
TGTGCCAGCCGAGACAGGGGGAAGGATACGCAGTATTTT
>TRBJ2-1|TRBD1|TRBV27|.
CASRRTGGNEQFF
TGTGCCAGCAGGCGGACAGGGGGCAATGAGCAGTTCTTC
>TRBJ2-7|.|TRBV4-1|once
CASSQVILAHEQYF
TGCGCCAGCAGCCAAGTGATCTTAGCCCACGAGCAGTACTTC
>TRBJ2-7|TRBD1|TRBV28|.
CASRLGTGRREQYF
TGTGCCAGCAGGCTAGGGACAGGGAGACGGGAGCAGTACTTC
>TRBJ2-7|TRBD1|TRBV10-3|.
CAISSDREASHEQYF
TGTGCCATCAGCTCCGACAGGGAAGCATCCCACGAGCAGTACTTC
>TRBJ2-7|.|TRBV5-4|few
CASSLAGINYEQYF
TGTGCCAGCAGCTTGGCCGGTATCAACTACGAGCAGTACTTC
>TRBJ1-1|TRBD1|TRBV28|.
CASSSTGAWTEAFF
TGTGCCAGCAGTAGCACAGGGGCCTGGACTGAAGCTTTCTTT
>TRBJ2-7|TRBD2|TRBV18|.
CASSPFLAENEQYF
TGTGCCAGCTCACCTTTCCTAGCGGAGAACGAGCAGTACTTC
>TRBJ1-5|TRBD1|TRBV4-1|.
CASSQGLTGDSNQPQHF
TGCGCCAGCAGCCAAGGCCTGACAGGGGATAGCAATCAGCCCCAGCATTTT
>TRBJ2-1|.|TRBV28|.
CASRLVGEQFF
TGTGCCAGCCGACTAGTTGGTGAGCAGTTCTTC
>TRBJ2-7|.|TRBV21-1|.
CASSKVRRERPTYEQYF
TGTGCCAGCAGCAAAGTGAGGCGGGAGCGTCCCACCTACGAGCAGTACTTC
>TRBJ2-1|TRBD2|TRBV5-1|.
CASSLTPGLAGKNEQFF
TGCGCCAGCAGCTTGACACCGGGACTAGCGGGGAAAAATGAGCAGTTCTTC
>TRBJ1-4|TRBD1|TRBV4-2|few
CASSQDLTGRGEKLFF
TGTGCCAGCAGCCAAGATTTGACAGGGCGGGGCGAAAAACTGTTTTTT
>TRBJ2-2|TRBD2|TRBV6-4|many
CASSDSGGAGELFF
TGTGCCAGCAGTGACAGCGGGGGGGCCGGGGAGCTGTTTTTT
>TRBJ1-2|TRBD1|TRBV15|few
CATSRGLGTDFYGYTF
TGTGCCACCAGCAGAGGTCTTGGGACAGACTTCTATGGCTACACCTTC
>TRBJ2-7|TRBD2|TRBV5-1|.
CASSPTSGRNHEQYF
TGCGCCAGCAGCCCAACTAGCGGGAGGAACCACGAGCAGTACTTC
>TRBJ1-1|TRBD1|TRBV18|.
CASSGQGTFQAFF
TGTGCCAGCTCAGGACAGGGCACGTTCCAAGCTTTCTTT
>TRBJ1-1|.|TRBV7-9|.
CASSLLVNTEAFF
TGTGCCAGCAGCTTATTAGTGAACACTGAAGCTTTCTTT
>TRBJ2-3|TRBD2|TRBV7-7|.
CASSLGTSADTQYF
TGTGCTAGCAGCTTGGGGACTAGCGCAGATACGCAGTATTTT
>TRBJ2-3|.|TRBV5-1|.
CASSLGGLAVTDTQYF
TGCGCCAGCAGCTTGGGAGGACTCGCGGTTACAGATACGCAGTATTTT
>TRBJ2-7|.|TRBV5-1|.
CASSLLQGSYEQYF
TGCGCCAGCAGCTTGCTGCAGGGTAGTTACGAGCAGTACTTC
>TRBJ2-3|.|TRBV7-9|few
CASSHSGTDTQYF
TGTGCCAGCAGCCATAGCGGCACAGATACGCAGTATTTT
>TRBJ1-4|TRBD1|TRBV14|.
CASSLGQGATNEKLFF
TGTGCCAGCAGCCTCGGACAGGGCGCAACTAATGAAAAACTGTTTTTT
>TRBJ2-5|TRBD1|TRBV28|.
CASSPGQGRNF
TGTGCCAGCAGCCCCGGACAGGGGCGGAACTTC
>TRBJ1-4|TRBD1|TRBV28|.
CASRSGTAFNEKLFF
TGTGCCAGCCGCTCTGGGACAGCTTTTAATGAAAAACTGTTTTTT
>TRBJ1-6|.|TRBV1|.
CTSSPVSGRNSPLHF
TGCACCAGCAGTCCGGTTTCGGGTAGGAATTCACCCCTCCACTTT
>TRBJ2-5|TRBD2|TRBV15|.
CATSREGGKNVKYF
TGTGCCACCAGCAGAGAGGGGGGGAAGAACGTTAAGTACTTC
>TRBJ1-3|.|TRBV6-5|.
CASRVDRSSGNTIYF
TGTGCCAGCAGGGTCGACAGGAGCTCTGGAAACACCATATATTTT
>TRBJ2-1|TRBD2|TRBV6-4|.
CASSGGSSYNEQFF
TGTGCCAGCAGCGGCGGGAGCTCCTACAATGAGCAGTTCTTC
>TRBJ1-1|TRBD1|TRBV6-1|once
CASSYTGENTEAFF
TGTGCCAGCAGCTACACAGGGGAGAACACTGAAGCTTTCTTT
>TRBJ1-4|.|TRBV6-1|.
CASGWTRANEKLFF
TGTGCCAGCGGTTGGACACGAGCTAATGAAAAACTGTTTTTT
>TRBJ2-7|.|TRBV4-1|once
CASSPLGGSYEQYF
TGCGCCAGCAGCCCCTTAGGCGGATCCTACGAGCAGTACTTC
>TRBJ2-3|.|TRBV7-6|.
CASSLETGIGDTQYF
TGTGCCAGCAGCTTAGAAACCGGGATCGGAGATACGCAGTATTTT
>TRBJ2-2|TRBD1|TRBV10-1|.
CASSDPGGFGELFF
TGCGCCAGCAGTGATCCAGGGGGATTCGGGGAGCTGTTTTTT
>TRBJ2-3|.|TRBV29-1|.
CSVGGTLTDTQYF
TGCAGCGTTGGCGGGACCCTCACAGATACGCAGTATTTT
>TRBJ2-5|TRBD2|TRBV6-6|.
CASSLSGLAQETQYF
TGTGCCAGCAGTTTGTCCGGACTAGCCCAAGAGACCCAGTACTTC